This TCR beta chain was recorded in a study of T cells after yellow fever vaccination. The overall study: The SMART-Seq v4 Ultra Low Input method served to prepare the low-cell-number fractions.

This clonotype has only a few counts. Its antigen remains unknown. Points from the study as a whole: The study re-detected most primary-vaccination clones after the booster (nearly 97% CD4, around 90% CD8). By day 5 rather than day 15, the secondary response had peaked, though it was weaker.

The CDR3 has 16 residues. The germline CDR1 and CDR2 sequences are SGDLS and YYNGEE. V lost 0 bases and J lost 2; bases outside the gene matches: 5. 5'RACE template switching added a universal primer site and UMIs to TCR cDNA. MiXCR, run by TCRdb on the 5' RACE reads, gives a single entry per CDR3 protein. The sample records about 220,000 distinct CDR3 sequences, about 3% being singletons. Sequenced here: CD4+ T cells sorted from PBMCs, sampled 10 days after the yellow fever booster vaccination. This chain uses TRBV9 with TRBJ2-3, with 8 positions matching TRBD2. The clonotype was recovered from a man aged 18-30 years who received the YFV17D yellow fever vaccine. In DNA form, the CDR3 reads TGTGCCAGCAGCGTAGCCCCCGGGGGGGACACAGATACGCAGTATTTT. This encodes CASSVAPGGDTDTQYF.